This TCR beta chain derives from a study of regulatory T cells in long-lasting Graves disease. The germline gives CDR1 MGHRA, CDR2 YSYEKL. This CDR3 comprises 14 residues. Germline trimming cut 7 bases from V and 3 bases from J; bases unmatched to any gene: 8. With iRepertoire HTBI primers and Arm-PCR of CDR3 regions, TCR beta libraries were built. Each CDR3 protein is one row after TCRdb ran MiXCR on the multiplex PCR reads. The table has about 440,000 distinct CDR3 sequences, 14% to 15% seen once. Time point reported: newly diagnosed GD, antithyroid drugs for less than 3 months. From PBMCs, RNA was extracted and then used to make the TCR library. These data were also reused for a study on T cells in Graves' hyperthyroidism and ophthalmopathy.

The TCR was taken from a woman aged 25 to 39 with Graves disease. The chain carries TRBV4-1 and TRBJ2-5, with 7 positions matching TRBD2. Sample: peripheral blood mononuclear cells (PBMCs), taken at new diagnosis, from a patient treated with antithyroid drugs. The CDR3 sequence is CASKPGGMEETQYF. The DNA of the CDR3 is TGCGCCAGCAAACCCGGGGGGATGGAAGAGACCCAGTACTTC.